A single sample is the source of the 14 T cell receptor beta chains below, sequenced in a study of blood T cell repertoires in COVID-19 (dated by TCRdb to the early 2020s). Library generation was performed with the immunoSEQ multiplex PCR assay. The table comes from immuneACCESS by way of TCRdb, which keeps in-frame sequences with V and J called. Part of the clones is missing from these tables; in studies checked, under half for an unresolved V gene and the rest for unknown reasons. For this sample there are some 200,000 clones; roughly nine tenths appear just once. The leading ten clones occupy 0.75% to 0.9% of the sample. The sequencing input was peripheral blood. The source is a woman in her sixties or seventies with acute or convalescent COVID-19.

The V call is TRBV19, the J call TRBJ2-1; D is perhaps TRBD1 (6 bases). There are 14 residues in the CDR3. V was cut by 4 bases and J by 2 bases, with 9 bases left in between. Germline CDR1 reads LNHDA; CDR2 reads SQIVND (reference sequence). CDR3 sequence (DNA): TGTGCCAGTAGTAAGCAGGGGCCCTACAATGAGCAGTTCTTC. Its protein product is CASSKQGPYNEQFF.

This rearrangement joins TRBV19 to TRBJ1-5; a possible D gene is TRBD1 (5 bases). In germline, CDR1 is LNHDA, CDR2 SQIVND (reference sequence). The CDR3 loop spans 15 amino acids. Trimming shortened V by 6 bases and J by 6 bases, and 18 bases separated the two germline ends. The CDR3 DNA reads as TGTGCCAGTAGCCCTCGCCCCGCGGGGGGTCAGCCCCAGCATTTT. Protein product: CASSPRPAGGQPQHF. Using reference TRBV19 and TRBJ1-5 for the parts outside the CDR3, the full variable domain is DGGITQSPKYLFRKEGQNVTLSCEQNLNHDAMYWYRQDPGQGLRLIYYSQIVNDFQKGDIAEGYSVSREKKESFPLTVTSAQKNPTAFYLCASSPRPAGGQPQHFGDGTRLSIL.

V usage is TRBV27 and J usage is TRBJ1-1; no reliable D call. In germline, CDR1 is MNHEY, CDR2 SMNVEV (reference sequence). The CDR3 loop spans 14 amino acids. Trimming cost V 5 bases and J 4 bases, with 14 bases left between them. The CDR3 DNA sequence: TGTGCCAGCAGTGGGGAGGCGAGAGGCACTGAAGCTTTCTTT. This gives the protein CASSGEARGTEAFF.

V usage is TRBV9 and J usage is TRBJ2-1; perhaps TRBD2 as D (6 bases). V gave up 6 bases and J gave up 5 bases, with 15 bases separating them. The CDR3 runs 14 residues. In germline, CDR1 is SGDLS, CDR2 YYNGEE. As DNA, the CDR3 is TGTGCCAGCATGCGGGGCTGGGGACACAATGAGCAGTTCTTC. It is translated as CASMRGWGHNEQFF.

J is TRBJ2-2 and V is TRBV4-3; D is uncertain. V was cut by 1 base and J by 4 bases, with 7 bases left in between. The germline gives CDR1 LGHNA, CDR2 YSLEER. This CDR3 comprises 14 residues. In DNA, the CDR3 is TGCGCCAGCAGCCAAGGTCTGCGCACCGGGGAGCTGTTTTTT. Protein product: CASSQGLRTGELFF.

This sequence joins TRBV20-1 and TRBJ2-3; weak D call: TRBD2 (5 bases). Germline V lookup: CDR1 DFQATT, CDR2 SNEGSKA (reference sequence). CDR3 length equals 16 residues. The V gene lost 3 bases and the J gene lost 0 bases, with 16 bases spanning the gap. The CDR3 spells CSASERTSPSTDTQYF. CDR3 bases: TGCAGTGCTAGTGAGCGGACTTCCCCTAGCACAGATACGCAGTATTTT.

The table lists this clone with a few counts. The chain carries TRBV6-5 and TRBJ2-7, with a possible D match to TRBD2 (6 bases). Germline-derived CDR1 and CDR2 are MNHEY and SVGAGI. V lost 2 bases, J lost 0 bases, and 11 bases lay in between. This CDR3 region has 15 residues. CDR3 DNA sequence: TGTGCCAGCAGTTACCGAGGGACTTTCTCCTACGAGCAGTACTTC. Its protein product is CASSYRGTFSYEQYF.

The rearrangement joins TRBV11-3 to TRBJ1-1; D remains ambiguous. Trimming removed 8 bases from V and 1 base from J, with 14 bases in between. Germline CDR1 is SGHNT and CDR2 is YENEEA. The CDR3 consists of 14 residues. CDR3 in DNA: TGTGCCAGCGCTCCTGGGCAGACGAACACTGAAGCTTTCTTT. It encodes CASAPGQTNTEAFF. The full variable domain, completed using reference TRBV11-3 and TRBJ1-1, is EAGVVQSPRYKIIEKKQPVAFWCNPISGHNTLYWYLQNLGQGPELLIRYENEEAVDDSQLPKDRFSAERLKGVDSTLKIQPAELGDSAVYLCASAPGQTNTEAFFGQGTRLTVV.

The V gene is TRBV6-5, the J gene TRBJ1-2; tentative D call: TRBD1 (6 bases). Germline assignment: CDR1 MNHEY and CDR2 SVGAGI. This CDR3 comprises 13 residues. Trimming shortened V by 0 bases and J by 9 bases, and 11 bases separated the two germline ends. The CDR3 DNA sequence: TGTGCCAGCAGTTACTCGACACAGGGCCGCTACACCTTC. This encodes CASSYSTQGRYTF.

The chain has TRBV6-5 and TRBJ1-5; D may be TRBD1 (5 bases). V was cut by 4 bases and J by 6 bases, with 13 bases left in between. Germline assignment: CDR1 MNHEY and CDR2 SVGAGI. The CDR3 sequence is 14 residues long. CDR3 in DNA: TGTGCCAGCAGTTCCGGGGGATGGGGTCAGCCCCAGCATTTT. Encoded protein: CASSSGGWGQPQHF.

The sample holds one count of this clone. The rearrangement joins TRBV29-1 to TRBJ2-2; 12 bases are shared with TRBD2. The CDR3 is 14 residues long. V lost 7 bases, J lost 0 bases, and 0 bases stayed unmatched. Per germline, CDR1 SQVTM and CDR2 ANQGSEA. The CDR3 is CSASGGANTGELFF. CDR3 bases: TGCAGCGCTAGCGGGGGGGCGAACACCGGGGAGCTGTTTTTT.

This clone was found a few times. V and J are TRBV29-1 and TRBJ1-2; D perhaps matches TRBD1 (6 bases). Germline loops: CDR1 SQVTM, CDR2 ANQGSEA. The CDR3 totals 10 residues. Here the CDR3 DNA reads TGCAGTGCACGACAGGATGGCTACACCTTC. Amino acids: CSARQDGYTF.

The rearrangement uses TRBV10-3 and TRBJ2-4, with TRBD1 as a possible D gene (6 bases). The CDR3 has 13 residues. CDR1 is ENHRY, CDR2 SYGVKD, per germline. V lost 9 bases and J lost 4, with 13 bases in between. CDR3 region: CAILDSLKNIQYF. The CDR3 nucleotides are TGTGCCATTTTGGACAGCCTAAAAAACATTCAGTACTTC.

The chain combines TRBV9 with TRBJ1-1, with D possibly TRBD1 on 5 matching bases. Germline assignment: CDR1 SGDLS and CDR2 YYNGEE. The CDR3 contains 13 residues. V was cut by 3 bases and J by 1 base, with 7 bases left in between. This chain's CDR3 is CASSERGNTEAFF. The CDR3 nucleotides are TGTGCCAGCAGCGAAAGGGGGAACACTGAAGCTTTCTTT.